This TCR beta chain was obtained from a study of blood T cells in healthy people across ages. This CDR3 comprises 15 residues. Germline-derived CDR1 and CDR2 are LGHNA and YSLEER. This clonotype was observed a few times. Then a second PCR, running roughly 7 to 11 cycles, was carried out with a sample-barcoded 5' primer and a J-beta primer mix. One entry per CDR3 protein results from TCRdb running MiXCR on the 5' RACE reads. The table records more than 900,000 distinct CDR3 sequences, less than 25% of them present only once. The data were also submitted as part of a second study, on T cells of mothers and their children. Turning to that study: Researchers report slightly higher, though non-significant, overlap in related mother-child pairs than in unrelated pairs.

The sequenced sample consisted of blood. This TCR derives from a girl aged 2-10 years in good health. The chain joins TRBV4-3 to TRBJ2-1, with 10 nucleotides matching TRBD2. Near its end, the DNA agrees better with TRBJ2-7, so the J call may be wrong. The CDR3 DNA follows: TGCGCCAGCAGCCCGATCTCTAGCGGGGGATACGAGCAGTACTTC. Protein sequence: CASSPISSGGYEQYF.